Sequencing of this TCR beta chain was carried out in a study of cytomegalovirus exposure and HLA in healthy donors. Study-wide points: Some public TCRs appeared in many individuals, while most sequences were rare. Accurate predictions that matched the HLA-A and HLA-B alleles of most subjects were reportedly made from TCR beta sequences. Later analysis associated a missense DCLRE1C variant with TCR beta V- and J-gene trimming.

Trimming took 3 bases from V and 3 from J; bases not matched to a gene: 11. This CDR3 comprises 17 residues. Looked up from germline, CDR1 is LNHDA and CDR2 is SQIVND (reference sequence). At sampling all donors were nominally healthy, likely with unrecorded immune exposures. Concerning this clone: Antigen: not known.

The PCR used 60 Vbeta and 13 Jbeta primers. Assay: immunoSEQ multiplex PCR; the TCRdb copy retains only in-frame clones and omits some. The data show over 150,000 clones, around 68% seen once. The material sequenced was PBMCs. The chain recombines TRBV19 with TRBJ1-5, with 7 bases fitting TRBD1. This clonotype originated in a man aged 30-40 years in good health and CMV-seronegative. CDR3 sequence: CASSIRLGTAFNQPQHF. CDR3 DNA sequence: TGTGCCAGTAGTATCAGGCTAGGGACAGCCTTCAATCAGCCCCAGCATTTT.